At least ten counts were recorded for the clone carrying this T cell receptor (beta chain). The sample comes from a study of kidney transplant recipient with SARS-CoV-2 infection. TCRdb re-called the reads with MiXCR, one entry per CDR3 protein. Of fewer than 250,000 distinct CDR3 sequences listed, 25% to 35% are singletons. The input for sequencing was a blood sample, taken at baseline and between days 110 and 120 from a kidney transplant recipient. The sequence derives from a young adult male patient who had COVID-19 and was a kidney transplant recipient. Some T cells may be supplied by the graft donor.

The CDR3 reads CASSGCITSRKTYGYTF. The CDR3 DNA sequence: TGTGCCAGCAGCGGATGTATAACAAGCAGAAAGACCTATGGCTACACCTTC. The chain combines TRBV11-2 with TRBJ1-2; D not resolved. Germline V gives CDR1 SGHAT, CDR2 FQNNGV. The CDR3 extends over 17 amino acids. V lost 5 bases and J 4 bases, leaving 23 bases between the germline ends.